These 6 T cell receptor beta chains were all obtained from the same sample, sequenced in a study of blood T cell repertoires in COVID-19. Profiling relied on immunoSEQ multiplex PCR, and the TCRdb table lists in-frame clones only, not all of them. The repertoire has about 240,000 clones, roughly 88% of them found once; the top ten carry over 9%. The sample taken for sequencing was peripheral blood. The receptors stem from a man older than 75 with acute or convalescent COVID-19.

This clone was observed a handful of times. V usage is TRBV29-1 and J usage is TRBJ2-3, with D possibly matching TRBD2 (5 bases). Trimming cost V 1 base and J 8 bases, with 13 bases left between them. CDR1 and CDR2 from the germline V gene are SQVTM and ANQGSEA. CDR3 size: 13 residues. The CDR3 spells CSVEGTLAGTQYF. The CDR3 nucleotides read TGCAGCGTTGAAGGGACCCTTGCGGGTACGCAGTATTTT.

The V call is TRBV5-1, the J call TRBJ2-3; perhaps TRBD2 as D (6 bases). Trimming left V 7 bases short and J 6 bases short, with 18 bases between. The CDR3 length is 14 residues. CDR1 is SGHRS, CDR2 YFSETQ, per germline. CDR3 sequence reads: CASGSLGGSDTQYF. The CDR3 DNA reads as TGCGCCAGCGGCTCGTTGGGAGGATCCGATACGCAGTATTTT.

The chain recombines TRBV6-5 with TRBJ1-2; D is uncertain. V lost 1 base and J 0 bases, leaving 9 bases between the germline ends. This CDR3 is 15 amino acids long. CDR1 is MNHEY and CDR2 is SVGAGI in the germline V gene. The CDR3 DNA is TGTGCCAGCAGTTACTTGTCAGGAACTAACTATGGCTACACCTTC. This translates into CASSYLSGTNYGYTF.

The CDR3 DNA reads TGTGCCAGCAGCGCTAGCTCCTACGAGCAGTACTTC. Protein sequence: CASSASSYEQYF. The chain has TRBV6-5 and TRBJ2-7, with D unclear. Trimming cost V 6 bases and J 0 bases, with 6 bases left between them. The CDR3 runs 12 residues. The germline V gene has CDR1 MNHEY and CDR2 SVGAGI.

The V call is TRBV3-1 (or the pseudogene TRBV3-2), the J call TRBJ2-7; 10 positions match TRBD2. The CDR3 has 16 amino acids. J gave up 6 bases and V 4 bases, and 12 bases lay outside the gene matches. Germline values: CDR1 LGHDT, CDR2 YNNKEL (reference sequence). The CDR3 coding sequence is TGTGCCAGCAGCCGCGGACTAGCGGAGGCCCAGGGCGAGCAGTACTTC. Protein sequence: CASSRGLAEAQGEQYF.

This clone has a single count. CDR3 coding DNA: TGTGCCAGCTCACGGGGCAGGGATGAAAAACTGTTTTTT. This sequence encodes CASSRGRDEKLFF. This chain joins TRBV18 and TRBJ1-4, with TRBD1 as a possible D gene (5 bases). V lost 4 bases and J lost 6, with 9 bases in between. Germline lookup yields CDR1 KGHSH and CDR2 LQKENI. The CDR3 length is 13 residues.